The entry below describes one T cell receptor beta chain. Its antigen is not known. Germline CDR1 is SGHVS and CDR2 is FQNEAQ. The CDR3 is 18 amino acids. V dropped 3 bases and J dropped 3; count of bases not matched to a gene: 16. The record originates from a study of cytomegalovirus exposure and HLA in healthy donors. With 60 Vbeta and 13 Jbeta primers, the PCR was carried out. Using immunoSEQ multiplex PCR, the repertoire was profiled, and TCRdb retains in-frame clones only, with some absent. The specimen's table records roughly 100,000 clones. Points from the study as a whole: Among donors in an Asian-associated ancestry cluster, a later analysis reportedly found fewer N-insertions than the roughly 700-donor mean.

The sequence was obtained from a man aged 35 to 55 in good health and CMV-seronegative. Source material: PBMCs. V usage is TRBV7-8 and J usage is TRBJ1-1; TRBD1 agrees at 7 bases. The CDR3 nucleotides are TGTGCCAGCAGCTTCGCTCCTAGAACAGGGGCCGGGTACACTGAAGCTTTCTTT. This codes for CASSFAPRTGAGYTEAFF. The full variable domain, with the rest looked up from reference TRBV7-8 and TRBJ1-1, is GAGVSQSPRYKVAKRGQDVALRCDPISGHVSLFWYQQALGQGPEFLTYFQNEAQLDKSGLPSDRFFAERPEGSVSTLKIQRTQQEDSAVYLCASSFAPRTGAGYTEAFFGQGTRLTVV.